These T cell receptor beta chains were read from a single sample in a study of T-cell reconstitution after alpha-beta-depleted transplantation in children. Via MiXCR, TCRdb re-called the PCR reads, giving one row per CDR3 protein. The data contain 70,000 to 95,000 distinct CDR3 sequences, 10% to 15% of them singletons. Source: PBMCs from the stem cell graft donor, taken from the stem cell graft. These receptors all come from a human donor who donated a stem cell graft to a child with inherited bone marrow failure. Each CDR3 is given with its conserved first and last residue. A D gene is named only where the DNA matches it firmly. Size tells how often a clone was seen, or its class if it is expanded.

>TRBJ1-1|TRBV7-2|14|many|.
CASSARQINTEAFF
TGTGCCAGCAGCGCCCGACAGATCAACACTGAAGCTTTCTTT
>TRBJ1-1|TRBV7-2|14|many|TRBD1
CASRQTGGADEAFF
TGTGCCAGCAGACAAACAGGGGGCGCGGATGAAGCTTTCTTT
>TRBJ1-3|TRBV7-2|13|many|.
CASTRDPGNTIYF
TGTGCCAGCACCCGGGACCCTGGAAACACCATATATTTT
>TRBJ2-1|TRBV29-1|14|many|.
CSVVGVRSYNEQFF
TGCAGCGTTGTGGGGGTCCGGTCCTACAATGAGCAGTTCTTC
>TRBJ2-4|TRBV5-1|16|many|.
CASSLRGSGAKNIQYF
TGCGCCAGCAGCTTGAGGGGCAGTGGAGCCAAAAACATTCAGTACTTC
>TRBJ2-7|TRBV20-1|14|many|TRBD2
CSARYSGLAYEQYF
TGCAGTGCTAGATATTCGGGACTAGCATACGAGCAGTACTTC
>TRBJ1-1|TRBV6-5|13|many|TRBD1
CASSYLGQGEAFF
TGTGCCAGCAGTTACCTCGGACAGGGTGAAGCTTTCTTT
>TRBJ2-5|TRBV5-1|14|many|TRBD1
CASSFGTGEETQYF
TGCGCCAGCAGCTTCGGGACAGGGGAAGAGACCCAGTACTTC
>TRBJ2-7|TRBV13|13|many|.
CASSFRSLGEQYF
TGTGCCAGCAGCTTTCGATCTTTGGGCGAGCAGTACTTC
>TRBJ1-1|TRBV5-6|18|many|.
CASSPPAVVSMGSTEAFF
TGTGCCAGCAGTCCCCCCGCGGTGGTCTCTATGGGGAGCACTGAAGCTTTCTTT